Following are 12 T cell receptor beta chains from one sample sequenced in a study of T cell responses to AZD1222 COVID-19 vaccine. The protocol was immunoSEQ multiplex PCR, while the TCRdb copy is restricted to in-frame clones and leaves out a portion. The table shows approximately 99,000 clones, with 85% to 90% occurring only once. The input for sequencing was peripheral blood, taken on day 0 of AZD1222 vaccination. Source of these receptors: an adult in good health.

V gene TRBV7-9 combines with J gene TRBJ2-7, with D perhaps matching TRBD1 (6 bases). The V gene's germline CDR1 is SEHNR and CDR2 FQNEAQ (reference sequence). The CDR3 consists of 14 residues. Trimming took 3 bases from V and 3 from J, leaving 12 bases between them. For the CDR3, the DNA is TGTGCCAGCAGCTTCCGGACAGCTTTCTACGAGCAGTACTTC. This translates into CASSFRTAFYEQYF.

The chain recombines TRBV9 with TRBJ2-5; 7 bases match TRBD2. With V trimmed by 7 bases and J by 0 bases, 12 bases remained unmatched. The germline gives CDR1 SGDLS, CDR2 YYNGEE. This CDR3 has 16 amino acids. DNA for the CDR3: TGTGCCAGCGGACGGGAGGCATCTGGGTACCAAGAGACCCAGTACTTC. Amino acid sequence: CASGREASGYQETQYF.

CDR3 DNA: TGTGCCTGGAGTGGGGGATGGGGGTTGCAAGAGACCCAGTACTTC. This gives the protein CAWSGGWGLQETQYF. The chain joins TRBV30 to TRBJ2-5; perhaps D is TRBD1 or TRBD2 (5 bases each). The germline gives CDR1 GTSNPN, CDR2 SVGIG (reference sequence). The CDR3 runs to 15 residues. Trimming left V 1 base short and J 2 bases short, with 14 bases between.

This clone was detected a few times. This sequence joins TRBV24-1 and TRBJ2-2; 8 nucleotides match TRBD1. Trimming took 4 bases from V and 5 from J; bases not matched to a gene: 5. Germline loops: CDR1 KGHDR, CDR2 SFDVKD. The CDR3 spans 15 residues. CDR3 in DNA: TGTGCCACCAGTGACCCCAGGGGGCGTACCGGGGAGCTGTTTTTT. Its protein product is CATSDPRGRTGELFF.

The chain couples TRBV19 to TRBJ1-5; D may be TRBD1 (6 bases). The V and J ends lost 3 bases and 2 bases respectively, with 14 bases between them. The CDR3 runs to 16 residues. CDR1 and CDR2 from the germline V gene are LNHDA and SQIVND (reference sequence). Here the CDR3 reads CASSMKGRGGNQPQHF. The DNA for the CDR3 is TGTGCCAGTAGTATGAAGGGCAGGGGTGGCAATCAGCCCCAGCATTTT. The full variable domain, with the rest looked up from reference TRBV19 and TRBJ1-5, is DGGITQSPKYLFRKEGQNVTLSCEQNLNHDAMYWYRQDPGQGLRLIYYSQIVNDFQKGDIAEGYSVSREKKESFPLTVTSAQKNPTAFYLCASSMKGRGGNQPQHFGDGTRLSIL.

Only a few counts were recorded for this clone. This chain connects TRBV5-6 to TRBJ1-1, with D possibly being TRBD1 (6 bases). The CDR3 extends over 12 amino acids. The germline CDR1 and CDR2 sequences are SGHDT and YYEEEE. V was cut by 6 bases and J by 10 bases, with 16 bases left in between. CDR3 DNA: TGTGCCAGCACCTCGGGGGCGTTCAGAGCTTTCTTT. Its protein product is CASTSGAFRAFF.

The chain uses TRBV6-1 and TRBJ2-1; D possibly corresponds to TRBD2 (5 bases). Germline V gene sequence: CDR1 MNHNS, CDR2 SASEGT. This CDR3 spans 14 amino acids. Trimming stripped 1 base from V and 5 bases from J, with 9 bases between. The CDR3 loop is CASSEGAGDNEQFF. In DNA form, the CDR3 reads TGTGCCAGCAGTGAAGGGGCCGGGGACAATGAGCAGTTCTTC.

This chain joins TRBV9 and TRBJ2-5; 7 bases align to TRBD1. CDR1 is SGDLS, CDR2 YYNGEE, per germline. This CDR3 has 22 residues. V trimming: 0 bases; J trimming: 1 base; junction bases outside the gene matches: 24. CDR3 region: CASSVAIGQADYHHSFQETQYF. CDR3 nucleotides: TGTGCCAGCAGCGTAGCTATAGGACAGGCTGACTACCACCATTCCTTCCAAGAGACCCAGTACTTC.

The V call is TRBV28, the J call TRBJ1-1; no firm D call. V was pared by 1 base and J by 6 bases, with 12 bases between. Looked up from germline, CDR1 is MDHEN and CDR2 is SYDVKM. The CDR3 sequence is 14 residues long. The CDR3 here is CASSLLSVSAEAFF. Written as DNA, the CDR3 is TGTGCCAGCAGTTTATTATCGGTTTCCGCTGAAGCTTTCTTT.

The chain combines TRBV9 with TRBJ2-5, with 8 bases aligning to TRBD1. This CDR3 has 14 amino acids. Losses at the gene ends were 5 bases for V and 5 bases for J; bases not matched to a gene: 8. CDR1 is SGDLS, CDR2 YYNGEE, per germline. The CDR3 region has the DNA TGTGCCAGCAGTCGTGGGACAGGCCGGGAGACCCAGTACTTC. It translates to CASSRGTGRETQYF.

This chain joins TRBV15 and TRBJ2-2; a weak D match, TRBD2 (5 bases). V lost 1 base to trimming and J lost 4 bases, with 16 bases between them. Germline values: CDR1 LNHNV, CDR2 YYDKDF (reference sequence). The CDR3 spans 17 residues. Here the CDR3 reads CATSRGGIGGGTGELFF. In nucleotides, the CDR3 is TGTGCCACCAGCAGAGGAGGAATCGGAGGAGGCACCGGGGAGCTGTTTTTT.

This clone was seen a single time. This chain links TRBV30 with TRBJ1-3; tentative D call: TRBD1 (6 bases). Trimming pared 4 bases from V and 3 bases from J, leaving 19 bases between. This CDR3 spans 16 amino acids. Germline loops: CDR1 GTSNPN, CDR2 SVGIG (reference sequence). CDR3 nucleotide sequence: TGTGCCTGGATGGTTTGGAGACAGGCCGGTGGAAACACCATATATTTT. Translated, it gives CAWMVWRQAGGNTIYF.